The TCR beta chain under discussion was sequenced for a study of blood T cell repertoires in COVID-19. Study as a whole: Some COVID-19 samples were acute and others convalescent; all came from the United States, Italy and Spain. Sample material is recorded as cDNA or gDNA derived from T cells, B-cell-depleted T cells, or PBMCs.

Repertoires were generated with immunoSEQ multiplex PCR, while TCRdb's copy carries only in-frame clones and drops some. This sample yields approximately 150,000 clones, of which about 90% are seen a single time; 1% to 1.5% belongs to the top ten. In terms of age and location, participants ranged from roughly 18 to 100 years and lived in approximately 24 US areas. Cohort placement rested on clinical history that participants reported themselves. Trimming pared 4 bases from V and 3 bases from J, leaving 12 bases between. This CDR3 spans 14 amino acids. Germline V CDR1 and CDR2: KGHSH, LQKENI. Sequences were obtained from PBMCs or T cells enriched from blood (not recorded which). This sequence originates from a human donor with acute COVID-19. The donor label of this sample is uncertain. J is TRBJ1-1 and V is TRBV18, with no clear D. As DNA, the CDR3 is TGTGCCAGCTCACGAATTCCGGAGGACACTGAAGCTTTCTTT. As protein: CASSRIPEDTEAFF.